These T cell receptor beta chains were read from a single sample in a study of shared clonotypes between healthy human individuals. Sequencing was performed with immunoSEQ multiplex PCR; in TCRdb, only in-frame clones are kept and a portion is missing. This sample has more than 2,000,000 clones, with approximately 92% found just once. The material sequenced was naive CD4+ T cells sorted from blood. The receptors stem from a man aged 18 to 35 in good health. CDR3s include the opening cysteine and the closing phenylalanine or tryptophan. A D gene is named only where the DNA matches it firmly. The listing skips clone size in some rows; elsewhere it reads once, few, many or a size class.

J: TRBJ2-2
D: NA
size: NA
V: TRBV27
CDR3: CASSYRVVGELFF
DNA: TGTGCCAGCAGTTACCGGGTGGTCGGGGAGCTGTTTTTT

J: TRBJ2-7
D: TRBD2
size: NA
V: TRBV7-2
CDR3: CASSLAPTSGGIYEQYF
DNA: TGTGCCAGCAGCTTAGCCCCGACTAGCGGGGGGATCTACGAGCAGTACTTC

J: TRBJ1-5
D: NA
size: NA
V: TRBV2
CDR3: CASSEASQANQPQHF
DNA: TGTGCCAGCAGTGAAGCTAGTCAGGCGAATCAGCCCCAGCATTTT

J: TRBJ2-7
D: NA
size: NA
V: TRBV29-1
CDR3: CSVFSTMAYEQYF
DNA: TGCAGCGTTTTCTCCACGATGGCCTACGAGCAGTACTTC

J: TRBJ2-7
D: TRBD1
size: once
V: TRBV27
CDR3: CASSLKGGQGYEQYF
DNA: TGTGCCAGCAGTTTAAAGGGGGGACAGGGGTACGAGCAGTACTTC

J: TRBJ1-2
D: NA
size: NA
V: TRBV5-1
CDR3: CASSSRGEGYGYTF
DNA: TGCGCCAGCAGCTCGCGTGGGGAGGGCTATGGCTACACCTTC

J: TRBJ1-5
D: TRBD1
size: NA
V: TRBV10-2
CDR3: CASSEEGAGQPQHF
DNA: TGCGCCAGCAGTGAAGAGGGGGCAGGTCAGCCCCAGCATTTT

J: TRBJ1-6
D: NA
size: NA
V: TRBV27
CDR3: CASRQSPLNSPLHF
DNA: TGTGCCAGCCGACAATCCCCGCTTAATTCACCCCTCCACTTT

J: TRBJ2-3
D: NA
size: NA
V: TRBV19
CDR3: CASTRRGWVDTQYF
DNA: TGTGCCAGCACCAGGAGGGGGTGGGTAGATACGCAGTATTTT

J: TRBJ1-3
D: NA
size: NA
V: TRBV27
CDR3: CASSREGNTGNTIYF
DNA: TGTGCCAGCAGCCGGGAGGGAAACACTGGAAACACCATATATTTT

J: TRBJ2-2
D: TRBD1
size: NA
V: TRBV10-1
CDR3: CASSFERTGGGGRTGELFF
DNA: TGCGCCAGCAGCTTTGAAAGGACAGGGGGCGGCGGTCGTACCGGGGAGCTGTTTTTT

J: TRBJ1-1
D: NA
size: NA
V: TRBV7-9
CDR3: CASSLDVGNTEAFF
DNA: TGTGCCAGCAGCTTAGACGTAGGGAACACTGAAGCTTTCTTT

J: TRBJ2-5
D: NA
size: NA
V: TRBV5-1
CDR3: CASSPSTETQYF
DNA: TGCGCCAGCAGCCCTAGCACCGAGACCCAGTACTTC

J: TRBJ2-7
D: NA
size: NA
V: TRBV19
CDR3: CASSAAYEQYF
DNA: TGTGCCAGTAGTGCCGCGTACGAGCAGTACTTC

J: TRBJ1-2
D: TRBD1
size: NA
V: TRBV4-2
CDR3: CASSQGTGTGDLWRYGYTF
DNA: TGTGCCAGCAGCCAAGGTACCGGGACAGGGGACCTCTGGAGGTATGGCTACACCTTC

J: TRBJ2-3
D: TRBD1
size: NA
V: TRBV5-4
CDR3: CASSQGTGGFIDTQYF
DNA: TGTGCCAGCAGCCAAGGGACAGGGGGTTTTATAGATACGCAGTATTTT

J: TRBJ2-2
D: NA
size: NA
V: TRBV9
CDR3: CASSVSQGGTGELFF
DNA: TGTGCCAGCAGCGTAAGTCAGGGCGGCACCGGGGAGCTGTTTTTT

J: TRBJ1-2
D: NA
size: NA
V: TRBV15
CDR3: CATSRDLDYGYTF
DNA: TGTGCCACCAGCAGAGATCTGGACTATGGCTACACCTTC

J: TRBJ2-4
D: NA
size: NA
V: TRBV16
CDR3: CASSPGGRNIQYF
DNA: TGTGCCAGCAGCCCCGGCGGGCGGAACATTCAGTACTTC

J: TRBJ2-7
D: NA
size: once
V: TRBV5-1
CDR3: CASGETGWGGEQYF
DNA: TGCGCCAGCGGGGAGACAGGGTGGGGAGGCGAGCAGTACTTC

J: TRBJ2-2
D: NA
size: NA
V: TRBV7-2
CDR3: CASSLAGGAGELFF
DNA: TGTGCCAGCAGCTTAGCGGGAGGAGCCGGGGAGCTGTTTTTT

J: TRBJ2-3
D: NA
size: NA
V: TRBV5-1
CDR3: CASSSGAGDTQYF
DNA: TGCGCCAGCAGCTCAGGGGCAGGAGATACGCAGTATTTT

J: TRBJ2-1
D: TRBD2
size: once
V: TRBV6-5
CDR3: CASKTTSGNDNEQFF
DNA: TGTGCCAGCAAGACGACTAGCGGGAATGACAATGAGCAGTTCTTC

J: TRBJ2-3
D: NA
size: once
V: TRBV2
CDR3: CASSEAKPWGVGGDTQYF
DNA: TGTGCCAGCAGTGAAGCGAAACCTTGGGGGGTGGGAGGAGATACGCAGTATTTT

J: TRBJ2-3
D: TRBD2
size: NA
V: TRBV2
CDR3: CASSDRGDGTQYF
DNA: TGTGCCAGCAGTGATCGGGGGGATGGTACGCAGTATTTT

J: TRBJ2-2
D: TRBD2
size: NA
V: TRBV7-6
CDR3: CASSPRAGTSGTANTGELFF
DNA: TGTGCCAGCAGCCCCAGAGCAGGGACTAGCGGGACCGCGAACACCGGGGAGCTGTTTTTT

J: TRBJ2-6
D: NA
size: NA
V: TRBV28
CDR3: CASSAAGISSGANVLTF
DNA: TGTGCCAGCAGTGCCGCAGGGATTAGCTCTGGGGCCAACGTCCTGACTTTC

J: TRBJ2-3
D: NA
size: NA
V: TRBV10-1
CDR3: CASSVRDTDTQYF
DNA: TGCGCCAGCAGTGTCCGGGACACAGATACGCAGTATTTT